One and the same sample provided the 24 T cell receptor beta chains below, sequenced in a study of vaccination effects on CD4 cells after COVID-19. TCRdb keeps only in-frame clones here, not all; method: immunoSEQ multiplex PCR. The sample contains tens of thousands of clones, about 77% of which appear only once. Before sequencing took place, the ViraFEST assay used viral peptide pools to expand antigen-specific CD4+ T cells. Scientists isolated CD4+ T cells after a roughly 10-day culture period ended. SARS-CoV-2 infection was confirmed by PCR in the person between March and December 2020. Their antigens remain unidentified. The input for sequencing was CD4+ T cells from PBMCs cultured with HIV peptides, taken before COVID-19 vaccination. Subset meaning: HIV-1 Nef peptide pool negative control/reference culture. The receptors derive from a human donor who had a prior SARS-CoV-2 infection.

This clone was detected a few times. The V and J genes are TRBV14 and TRBJ2-2, with D perhaps given as TRBD1 or TRBD2 (5 bases each). The CDR3 contains 15 residues. Germline CDR1 SGHDN, CDR2 FVKESK. V lost 4 bases and J lost 1, with 10 bases in between. The CDR3 reads CASSRGRMNTGELFF. The CDR3 coding sequence is TGTGCCAGCAGCCGGGGACGCATGAACACCGGGGAGCTGTTTTTT.

The chain couples TRBV30 to TRBJ1-4; D gene ambiguous. This CDR3 is built from 13 residues. Trimming shortened V by 2 bases and J by 14 bases, and 18 bases separated the two germline ends. In germline, CDR1 is GTSNPN, CDR2 SVGIG (reference sequence). The CDR3 DNA sequence: TGTGCCTGGAGTTCCTACTCACCGGGCCGGCTGTTTTTT. This sequence encodes CAWSSYSPGRLFF.

This chain links TRBV5-1 with TRBJ2-1, with TRBD1 as a possible D gene (5 bases). Trimming took off 0 bases at V and 4 bases at J, with 11 bases between the two ends. CDR1 is SGHRS and CDR2 is YFSETQ in the germline V gene. There are 15 residues in the CDR3. The CDR3 spells CASSLVAGLYNEQFF. CDR3 coding DNA: TGCGCCAGCAGCTTGGTAGCAGGGTTATACAATGAGCAGTTCTTC.

The V and J genes are TRBV5-5 and TRBJ2-5, with 7 bases identical to TRBD2. The CDR3 is 14 amino acids. In germline, CDR1 is SGHKS, CDR2 YYEKEE (reference sequence). With 3 bases clipped from V and 5 bases from J, the junction kept 7 bases outside the gene matches. The CDR3 region has the DNA TGTGCCAGCAGCTCTACTGGGACTATGGAGACCCAGTACTTC. Residues: CASSSTGTMETQYF. Using reference TRBV5-5 and TRBJ2-5 for the parts outside the CDR3, the full variable domain is DAGVTQSPTHLIKTRGQQVTLRCSPISGHKSVSWYQQVLGQGPQFIFQYYEKEERGRGNFPDRFSARQFPNYSSELNVNALLLGDSALYLCASSSTGTMETQYFGPGTRLLVL.

To note about this clone: The same CDR3 is also encoded by other DNA sequences in this sample. The gene calls are TRBV6-5 and TRBJ2-7; unclear D gene. Germline V gene lookup returns CDR1 MNHEY and CDR2 SVGAGI. V was shortened by 0 bases and J by 1 base, with 10 bases between the two germline ends. This CDR3 contains 15 residues. Here the CDR3 DNA reads TGTGCCAGCAGTTACTCTGTCCTAGGATCCTACGAGCAGTACTTC. It is translated as CASSYSVLGSYEQYF.

The chain couples TRBV6-5 to TRBJ2-2; TRBD2 matches at 8 bases. V lost 6 bases to trimming and J lost 2 bases; unmatched junction nucleotides: 2. Germline lookup yields CDR1 MNHEY and CDR2 SVGAGI. The CDR3 has 14 amino acids. Here the CDR3 DNA reads TGTGCCAGCAGGACTAGCGTTAACACCGGGGAGCTGTTTTTT. The encoded protein is CASRTSVNTGELFF.

The genes are TRBV5-1 and TRBJ2-5; 7 positions agree with TRBD1. Germline V gene sequence: CDR1 SGHRS, CDR2 YFSETQ. The CDR3 runs to 15 residues. V lost 0 bases to trimming and J lost 0 bases; unmatched junction nucleotides: 2. CDR3 in amino acids: CASSLADRDQETQYF. CDR3 DNA sequence: TGCGCCAGCAGCTTGGCCGACAGGGACCAAGAGACCCAGTACTTC. Using reference TRBV5-1 and TRBJ2-5 for the parts outside the CDR3, the full variable domain is KAGVTQTPRYLIKTRGQQVTLSCSPISGHRSVSWYQQTPGQGLQFLFEYFSETQRNKGNFPGRFSGRQFSNSRSEMNVSTLELGDSALYLCASSLADRDQETQYFGPGTRLLVL.

V is TRBV3-1 (or the pseudogene TRBV3-2) and J is TRBJ2-3; TRBD2 agrees at 8 bases. V was clipped by 3 bases and J by 5 bases; unmatched bases: 4. Germline V gene lookup returns CDR1 LGHDT and CDR2 YNNKEL (reference sequence). The CDR3 runs to 14 residues. CDR3 coding DNA: TGTGCCAGCAGCCAGGGACTAGAAAGAGATACGCAGTATTTT. Translating gives CASSQGLERDTQYF.

This clone occurred a few times. The genes are TRBV10-3 and TRBJ1-1; no clear D. V was pared by 8 bases and J by 6 bases, with 16 bases between. Per germline, CDR1 ENHRY and CDR2 SYGVKD. The CDR3 runs to 13 residues. This CDR3 is CAIGGSGRAEAFF. In nucleotides, the CDR3 is TGTGCCATCGGAGGGAGCGGGCGCGCTGAAGCTTTCTTT.

The V call is TRBV6-5, the J call TRBJ2-7, with D perhaps matching TRBD1 (5 bases). This CDR3 is 13 amino acids long. Germline CDR1 reads MNHEY; CDR2 reads SVGAGI. Trimming stripped 7 bases from V and 1 base from J, with 11 bases between. Here the CDR3 DNA reads TGTGCCAGCACTGCGACAGATTCCTACGAGCAGTACTTC. This sequence encodes CASTATDSYEQYF.

This chain connects TRBV5-1 to TRBJ2-1; D not resolved. CDR1 and CDR2 (germline): SGHRS, YFSETQ. The CDR3 is 14 residues long. Trimming shortened V by 1 base and J by 3 bases, and 8 bases separated the two germline ends. Here the CDR3 DNA reads TGCGCCAGCAGCTTGTTCGGCGGCTACAATGAGCAGTTCTTC. This sequence encodes CASSLFGGYNEQFF.

The gene calls are TRBV18 and TRBJ2-3; 8 positions agree with TRBD2. The length of the CDR3 is 18 residues. J was trimmed by 3 bases and V by 4 bases; bases with no gene match: 15. CDR1 KGHSH and CDR2 LQKENI come from the germline V gene. CDR3 sequence reads: CASSLLSKLADTTDTQYF. CDR3 sequence (DNA): TGTGCCAGCTCACTGCTCAGCAAACTAGCGGATACTACAGATACGCAGTATTTT.

This chain uses TRBV5-1 with TRBJ1-1; no definite D call. Germline lookup yields CDR1 SGHRS and CDR2 YFSETQ. V lost 4 bases, J lost 5 bases, and 15 bases lay in between. The CDR3 is made up of 14 amino acids. CDR3 sequence: CASSPVQTGTEAFF. CDR3 nucleotide sequence: TGCGCCAGCAGCCCCGTCCAAACGGGGACTGAAGCTTTCTTT.

This clone was detected only a few times. The rearrangement uses TRBV7-3 and TRBJ1-3; no definite D call. CDR1 is SGHTA, CDR2 FQGTGA, per germline. The CDR3 extends over 14 amino acids. Trimming left V 0 bases short and J 3 bases short, with 6 bases between. The CDR3 DNA reads TGTGCCAGCAGCTTAACGGGAGGTGGAAACACCATATATTTT. Amino acids: CASSLTGGGNTIYF.

A single count supports this clone. The chain combines TRBV7-2 with TRBJ2-3; unclear D gene. CDR1 is SGHTA, CDR2 FQGNSA, per germline. There are 12 residues in the CDR3. Trimming removed 5 bases from V and 4 bases from J, with 7 bases in between. The CDR3 nucleotides read TGTGCCAGCAGCCCAGATTCAGATACGCAGTATTTT. Translated: CASSPDSDTQYF.

J is TRBJ1-4 and V is TRBV6-1; D is perhaps TRBD1 (5 bases). CDR1 is MNHNS, CDR2 SASEGT, per germline. This CDR3 spans 16 amino acids. V gave up 1 base and J gave up 7 bases, with 16 bases separating them. In DNA, the CDR3 is TGTGCCAGCAGTGAAGGTTCGCCAGGGTGGAGTGAAAAACTGTTTTTT. Residues: CASSEGSPGWSEKLFF.

The chain employs TRBV18 and TRBJ1-1, with D possibly TRBD1 on 5 matching bases. The CDR3 runs 14 residues. In germline, CDR1 is KGHSH, CDR2 LQKENI. V was shortened by 10 bases and J by 4 bases, with 19 bases between the two germline ends. The CDR3 DNA sequence: TGTGCCACCACAGTTATGGGGGGTGGCACTGAAGCTTTCTTT. Translated: CATTVMGGGTEAFF.

The rearrangement links TRBV2 to TRBJ2-7; 8 bases line up with TRBD1. This CDR3 comprises 14 residues. The germline gives CDR1 SNHLY, CDR2 FYNNEI. V shed 8 bases and J 2 bases; nucleotides not matched to a gene: 8. CDR3 sequence (DNA): TGTGCCAGCTCTAGTGACAGGGGCCCCTACGAGCAGTACTTC. Protein sequence: CASSSDRGPYEQYF.

The chain combines TRBV11-3 with TRBJ1-6, with TRBD1 matching over 9 bases. The CDR3 has 18 amino acids. Germline CDR1 SGHNT, CDR2 YENEEA. Germline trimming cut 5 bases from V and 6 bases from J; bases unmatched to any gene: 14. In nucleotides, the CDR3 is TGTGCCAGCAGCAAAAGCACGGGACAGGGAAGGGGTAATTCACCCCTCCACTTT. Protein: CASSKSTGQGRGNSPLHF.

The gene calls are TRBV3-1 (or the pseudogene TRBV3-2) and TRBJ1-1, with D unclear. The germline CDR1 and CDR2 sequences are LGHDT and YNNKEL (reference sequence). This CDR3 is built from 14 residues. V lost 4 bases and J 4 bases, leaving 13 bases between the germline ends. CDR3 sequence: CASSREPKGTEAFF. The CDR3 region has the DNA TGTGCCAGCAGCCGGGAGCCGAAGGGCACTGAAGCTTTCTTT.

The rearrangement joins TRBV9 to TRBJ1-2, with D possibly TRBD1 on 5 matching bases. The V end lost 3 bases, the J end lost 6 bases, and 12 bases lay between the germline ends. The CDR3 totals 13 residues. Germline assignment: CDR1 SGDLS and CDR2 YYNGEE. CDR3 DNA sequence: TGTGCCAGCAGCGCGGTAGGGACTCATGGCTACACCTTC. Translation: CASSAVGTHGYTF.

As concerns this clone: Germline and junction disagree at one end, which may indicate a read error. The rearrangement joins TRBV7-7 to TRBJ1-1; D is ambiguous. Germline V lookup: CDR1 SSHAT, CDR2 FNYEAQ (reference sequence). CDR3 length: 13 amino acids. This CDR3 reads CASSLRRGTEAFF. In DNA form, the CDR3 reads TGTGCTAGCAGCTTACGCCGGGGCACTGAAGCTTTCTTT. The entire variable domain, with the rest obtained from reference TRBV7-7 and TRBJ1-1, is as follows: GAGVSQSPRYKVTKRGQDVTLRCDPISSHATLYWYQQALGQGPEFLTYFNYEAQPDKSGLPSDRFSAERPEGSISTLTIQRTEQRDSAMYRCASSLRRGTEAFFGQGTRLTVV.

The rearrangement uses TRBV5-1 and TRBJ2-1; 8 bases are a match to TRBD1. Germline V gene sequence: CDR1 SGHRS, CDR2 YFSETQ. After removal of 5 bases from V and 8 bases from J, the junction contained 15 bases not matched to a gene. CDR3 length: 16 residues. CDR3 nucleotides: TGCGCCAGCAGGCGGGGCGGGACAGGTCTAGTCGATGAGCAGTTCTTC. As protein: CASRRGGTGLVDEQFF.

The chain couples TRBV5-1 to TRBJ1-3; tentatively, D is TRBD1 (6 bases). Deletions cut 4 bases from V and 0 bases from J, with 11 bases between. Germline values: CDR1 SGHRS, CDR2 YFSETQ. The length of the CDR3 is 15 residues. The CDR3 region is CASSNLQGSGNTIYF. The CDR3 nucleotides read TGCGCCAGCAGCAACTTACAGGGCTCTGGAAACACCATATATTTT.